This T cell receptor beta chain was sequenced in a study of tumor-infiltrating lymphocytes in primary liver carcinoma. Study-level information: Sample yields, roughly 3.5 to 7.5 million productive TCRbeta reads, were similar across the tissue types.

Concerning this clonotype: Antigen unknown.

From germline, CDR1 is LGHNA and CDR2 YSLEER. CDR3 length: 16 amino acids. Unmatched junction bases numbered 9, after V lost 1 base and J lost 6 bases. RNA was extracted from whole blood without cell sorting, alongside germline DNA. General observations from the study: Blood's top-250-clone fraction was significantly lower than that of tumors (p = 0.039).

The researchers produced TCR beta cDNA from roughly 550 ng total RNA with a constant-region primer. Libraries of TCR beta came from three nested multiplex PCR rounds with slightly modified ARM-PCR. PCR rounds one and two used TRBV1-TRBV30 forward primers with a C-beta reverse primer for around 9 cycles each. Each CDR3 protein gets one entry after TCRdb re-called the multiplex PCR reads with MiXCR. The data contain hundreds of thousands of distinct CDR3 sequences, approximately 54% of them singletons. This chain joins TRBV4-3 and TRBJ2-7; TRBD2 matches 10 bases. The clonotype originates from a woman in her twenties or thirties with primary liver carcinoma and hepatitis B virus infection. The sequenced material came from peripheral blood. The CDR3 sequence: CASSQVTGTSVLEQYF. Here the CDR3 DNA reads TGCGCCAGCAGCCAAGTCACCGGGACTAGCGTTCTCGAGCAGTACTTC.